The 8 T cell receptor beta chains given below trace back to one sample, sequenced in a study of cytomegalovirus exposure and HLA in healthy donors. Both 60 Vbeta primers and 13 Jbeta primers went into the PCR. Sequencing used immunoSEQ multiplex PCR; TCRdb keeps in-frame clones, though not all of them. The repertoire consists of about 120,000 clones, with about 60% occurring once and the leading ten covering 10%. Sequencing input: PBMCs. These receptors originate from a man aged 35 to 55 in good health and CMV-seropositive.

The V gene is TRBV2, the J gene TRBJ1-5; 8 positions agree with TRBD1. The CDR3 length is 14 residues. From germline, CDR1 is SNHLY and CDR2 FYNNEI. After removal of 5 bases from V and 6 bases from J, the junction contained 6 bases not matched to a gene. The CDR3 loop is CASSSDRVGQPQHF. CDR3 sequence (DNA): TGTGCCAGCAGTTCGGACAGGGTCGGTCAGCCCCAGCATTTT.

The chain's CDR3 is CASSNRSWSAGRWETQYF. CDR3 in DNA: TGTGCCAGCAGCAACAGGTCGTGGTCGGCAGGGCGATGGGAGACCCAGTACTTC. The rearrangement uses TRBV7-9 and TRBJ2-5; maybe TRBD1 (5 bases). The germline gives CDR1 SEHNR, CDR2 FQNEAQ (reference sequence). This CDR3 spans 18 amino acids. V was cut by 5 bases and J by 5 bases, with 27 bases left in between.

The genes are TRBV2 and TRBJ1-6; no clear D. The germline gives CDR1 SNHLY, CDR2 FYNNEI. Trimming shortened V by 7 bases and J by 2 bases, and 12 bases separated the two germline ends. This CDR3 spans 15 amino acids. This CDR3 reads CASTGVVAYNSPLHF. The CDR3 nucleotides read TGTGCCAGCACCGGGGTGGTAGCCTATAATTCACCCCTCCACTTT.

The chain combines TRBV5-4 with TRBJ1-1; unclear D gene. The germline V and J ends were trimmed by 6 bases and 7 bases, with 16 bases remaining between them. The CDR3 is made up of 13 amino acids. The germline gives CDR1 SGHNT, CDR2 YYREEE (reference sequence). CDR3: CASIQGDTREAFF. The CDR3 DNA reads as TGTGCCAGCATCCAAGGCGACACTCGTGAAGCTTTCTTT.

The count of this clone is one. V usage is TRBV4-2 and J usage is TRBJ2-1, with TRBD2 identical over 8 bases. The V and J ends lost 2 bases and 0 bases, in that order; junction bases with no gene match: 6. Germline V gene lookup returns CDR1 LGHNA and CDR2 YNFKEQ. This CDR3 is built from 17 residues. CDR3 loop: CASSQTTSANSYNEQFF. DNA for the CDR3: TGTGCCAGCAGCCAAACGACTAGCGCAAACTCCTACAATGAGCAGTTCTTC.

This clone appeared a few times. The gene calls are TRBV2 and TRBJ2-3, with 7 nucleotides matching TRBD1. Germline values: CDR1 SNHLY, CDR2 FYNNEI. With V trimmed by 10 bases and J by 1 base, 5 bases remained unmatched. This CDR3 contains 13 residues. The CDR3 region is CAIGQAGTDTQYF. The CDR3, as DNA: TGTGCCATCGGACAGGCTGGCACAGATACGCAGTATTTT.

The gene calls are TRBV30 and TRBJ2-7; D is unclear. CDR1 is GTSNPN, CDR2 SVGIG, per germline (reference sequence). The CDR3 extends over 11 amino acids. Trimming removed 1 base at V and 6 bases at J, with 7 bases between. The CDR3 protein is CAWSGGVEQYF. The DNA for the CDR3 is TGTGCCTGGAGTGGAGGAGTCGAGCAGTACTTC.

The gene calls are TRBV28 and TRBJ2-7, with D possibly being TRBD1 (6 bases). Germline-derived CDR1 and CDR2 are MDHEN and SYDVKM. V gave up 5 bases and J gave up 4 bases, with 9 bases separating them. The CDR3 extends over 12 amino acids. CDR3 bases: TGTGCCAGCAGTCTAAGGGGGTACGAGCAGTACTTC. Translated, it gives CASSLRGYEQYF.